These 8 T cell receptor beta chains share one sample of origin, sequenced in a study of T cell clonality in common variable immunodeficiency. Regarding the study as a whole: Fewer deletions and N-nucleotide insertions were reportedly seen in common variable immunodeficiency TCR beta sequences.

Their specific antigens are unknown. Only in-frame clones appear in the TCRdb table, and some are missing; sequencing was by immunoSEQ multiplex PCR. The data show approximately 26,000 clones, with none appearing a single time. Sequencing was carried out using peripheral blood mononuclear cells. These receptors were taken from a human donor with common variable immunodeficiency.

Worth noting for this clone: At one boundary the junction diverges from the germline segment, which might be a read error. The sequence runs out 3 residues before the end of the CDR3; the remainder is reconstructed from the germline J gene. The chain recombines TRBV7-7 with TRBJ2-5; possible D gene TRBD2, 6 bases. The germline V gene has CDR1 SSHAT and CDR2 FNYEAQ (reference sequence). The CDR3 is made up of 13 amino acids. The sequenced part of the CDR3 DNA is TGTGCTAGCAGCTTAGTAGCGGAAGAGACC. Protein: CASSLVAEET. The full-length CDR3 reads as CASSLVAEETQYF.

There are a few counts of this clone. The missing CDR3 end, 3 residues past where the read stops, is filled in from the germline J gene. The chain carries TRBV11-3 and TRBJ2-3; 7 bases map to TRBD1. There are 14 residues in the CDR3. Germline V gene data show CDR1 as SGHNT and CDR2 as YENEEA. The chain's CDR3 is CASSFRDSAMAQYF. The sequenced part of the CDR3 DNA is TGTGCCAGCAGCTTCCGGGACAGTGCAATGGCG.

For this clone: The CDR3 is cut off 3 residues early in the read; its end comes from the germline J gene. The chain links TRBV7-9 to TRBJ2-4, with a weak D call TRBD1 (6 bases). CDR1 is SEHNR and CDR2 is FQNEAQ in the germline V gene (reference sequence). This CDR3 region has 12 residues. The CDR3 loop is CASSVEQGFQYF. The part of the CDR3 DNA that was read is TGTGCCAGCAGCGTAGAGCAGGGGTTT.

Concerning this clone itself: The observed sequence ends 3 residues before the CDR3 terminus, with the missing tail filled in from the germline J gene. The chain uses TRBV30 and TRBJ2-3, with 7 bases matching TRBD1. The V segment lost 2 bases and the J segment 4 bases; nucleotides outside the gene matches: 3. From germline, CDR1 is GTSNPN and CDR2 SVGIG (reference sequence). This CDR3 region has 13 residues. The chain's CDR3 is CAWSLQGADTQYF. The part of the CDR3 DNA that was read is TGTGCCTGGAGTCTGCAGGGGGCAGATACG.

This clone has a handful of counts. The missing CDR3 end, 3 residues past where the read stops, is filled in from the germline J gene. This chain connects TRBV19 to TRBJ2-5; 10 bases map to TRBD2. This CDR3 contains 17 residues. Germline-derived CDR1 and CDR2 are LNHDA and SQIVND (reference sequence). The V segment lost 4 bases and the J segment 5 bases; nucleotides outside the gene matches: 13. The sequenced CDR3 bases are TGTGCCAGTAGTAGCCCTCGTAGCGGGGGGAACCGGGAGACC. It specifies CASSSPRSGGNRET. The CDR3 reads in full as CASSSPRSGGNRETQYF.

This clone was found many times. The read terminates 3 residues ahead of where the CDR3 ends, so the germline J gene completes it. The rearrangement links TRBV10-3 to TRBJ1-2; the D gene is possibly TRBD1 (5 bases). The CDR3 contains 12 residues. Germline V gene data show CDR1 as ENHRY and CDR2 as SYGVKD. Incomplete CDR3 DNA: TGTGCCATCAATCAGGGCCCTAGGGGC. Residues: CAINQGPRG. The full CDR3 is CAINQGPRGYTF.

This clone has a handful of counts. The read ends 3 residues shy of where the CDR3 ends; the end is completed using the germline J gene. The gene calls are TRBV5-1 and TRBJ2-7; 16 positions match TRBD2. The germline CDR1 and CDR2 sequences are SGHRS and YFSETQ. The CDR3 totals 17 residues. The V gene end was trimmed by 3 bases and the J gene end by 3 bases; junction bases not matched to a gene: 6. Partial CDR3 DNA: TGCGCCAGCAGCTCAGGGACTAGCGGGGGGGCGATCTACGAG. It specifies CASSSGTSGGAIYE. The whole CDR3 sequence is CASSSGTSGGAIYEQYF.

This clone was observed a few times. The read halts 3 residues ahead of the CDR3 end, with the missing end drawn from the germline J gene. The chain recombines TRBV19 with TRBJ2-3, with 7 bases that match TRBD2. Trimming cost V 7 bases and J 8 bases; bases outside gene matches: 9. Germline V gives CDR1 LNHDA, CDR2 SQIVND (reference sequence). The CDR3 totals 13 residues. CDR3: CASTQAGLGTQYF. The sequenced part of the CDR3 DNA is TGTGCCAGTACCCAAGCGGGACTCGGTACG.